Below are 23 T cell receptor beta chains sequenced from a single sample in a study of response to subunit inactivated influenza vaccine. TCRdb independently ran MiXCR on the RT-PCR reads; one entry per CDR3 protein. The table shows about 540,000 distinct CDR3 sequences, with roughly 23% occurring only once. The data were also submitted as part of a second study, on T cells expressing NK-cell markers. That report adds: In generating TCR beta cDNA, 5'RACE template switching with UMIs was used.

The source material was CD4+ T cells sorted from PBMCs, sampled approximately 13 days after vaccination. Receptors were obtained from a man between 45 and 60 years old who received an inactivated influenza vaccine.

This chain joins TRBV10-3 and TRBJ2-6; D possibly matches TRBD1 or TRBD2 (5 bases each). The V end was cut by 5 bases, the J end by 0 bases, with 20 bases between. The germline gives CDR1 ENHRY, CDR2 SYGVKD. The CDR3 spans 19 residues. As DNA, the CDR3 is TGTGCCATCAGTATAGTGAGGGACGGAACCTTCTCTGGGGCCAACGTCCTGACTTTC. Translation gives CAISIVRDGTFSGANVLTF.

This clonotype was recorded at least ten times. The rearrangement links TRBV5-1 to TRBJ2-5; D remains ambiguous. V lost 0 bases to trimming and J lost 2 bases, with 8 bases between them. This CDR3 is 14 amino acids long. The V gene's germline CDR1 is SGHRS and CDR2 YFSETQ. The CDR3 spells CASSLEAGQETQYF. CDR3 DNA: TGCGCCAGCAGCTTGGAGGCAGGACAAGAGACCCAGTACTTC.

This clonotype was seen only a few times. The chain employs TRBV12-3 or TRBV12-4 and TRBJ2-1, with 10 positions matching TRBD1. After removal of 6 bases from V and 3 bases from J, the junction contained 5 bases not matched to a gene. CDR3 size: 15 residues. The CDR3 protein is CASRSGTGVYNEQFF. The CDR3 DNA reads TGTGCCAGCAGATCCGGGACAGGGGTCTACAATGAGCAGTTCTTC.

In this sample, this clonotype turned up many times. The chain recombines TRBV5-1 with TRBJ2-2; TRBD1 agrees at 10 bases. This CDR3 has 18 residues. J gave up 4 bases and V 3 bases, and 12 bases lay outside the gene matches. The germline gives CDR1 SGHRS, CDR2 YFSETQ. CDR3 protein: CASSYRSPGQGSTGELFF. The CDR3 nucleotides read TGCGCCAGCAGCTATCGCTCGCCGGGACAGGGGAGCACCGGGGAGCTGTTTTTT.

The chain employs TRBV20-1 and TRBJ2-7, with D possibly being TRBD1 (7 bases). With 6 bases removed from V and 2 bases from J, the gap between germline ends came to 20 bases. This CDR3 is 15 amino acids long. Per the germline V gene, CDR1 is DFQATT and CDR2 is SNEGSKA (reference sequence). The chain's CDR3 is CSAIGGDSRAYEQYF. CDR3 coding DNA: TGCAGTGCGATCGGAGGGGACAGCAGGGCCTACGAGCAGTACTTC.

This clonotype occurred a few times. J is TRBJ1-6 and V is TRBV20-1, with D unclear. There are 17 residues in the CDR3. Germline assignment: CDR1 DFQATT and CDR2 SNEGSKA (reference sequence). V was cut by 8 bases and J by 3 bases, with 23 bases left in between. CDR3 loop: CSLRPLIDDGYNSPLHF. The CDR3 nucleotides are TGCAGTTTAAGGCCGCTCATCGACGATGGCTATAATTCACCCCTCCACTTT.

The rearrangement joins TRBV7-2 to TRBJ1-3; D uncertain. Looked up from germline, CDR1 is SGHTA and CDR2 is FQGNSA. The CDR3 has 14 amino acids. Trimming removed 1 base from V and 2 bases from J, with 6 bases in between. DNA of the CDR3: TGTGCCAGCAGCTTAGTTGGGGCTGGAAACACCATATATTTT. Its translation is CASSLVGAGNTIYF.

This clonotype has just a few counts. CDR3 DNA: TGCAGTGCTCCAGCGGGGGGCACAGATACGCAGTATTTT. Translated, it gives CSAPAGGTDTQYF. The chain employs TRBV20-1 and TRBJ2-3, with TRBD2 matching 8 bases. There are 13 residues in the CDR3. The ends lost 5 bases at V and 1 base at J; junction bases unmatched: 2. Germline V CDR1 and CDR2: DFQATT, SNEGSKA (reference sequence).

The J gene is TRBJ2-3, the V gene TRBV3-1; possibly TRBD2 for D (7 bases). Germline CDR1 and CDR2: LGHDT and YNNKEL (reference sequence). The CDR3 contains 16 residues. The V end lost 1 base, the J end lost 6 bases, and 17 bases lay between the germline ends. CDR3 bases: TGTGCCAGCAGCCAAGCCGGCGCGGGGGCCGGGGATACGCAGTATTTT. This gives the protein CASSQAGAGAGDTQYF.

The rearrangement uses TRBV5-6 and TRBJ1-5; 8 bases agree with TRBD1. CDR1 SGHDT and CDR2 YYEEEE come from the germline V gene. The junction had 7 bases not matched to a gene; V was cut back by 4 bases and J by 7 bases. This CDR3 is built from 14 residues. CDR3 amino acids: CASSVQGARQPQHF. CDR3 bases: TGTGCCAGCAGCGTGCAGGGGGCAAGGCAGCCCCAGCATTTT.

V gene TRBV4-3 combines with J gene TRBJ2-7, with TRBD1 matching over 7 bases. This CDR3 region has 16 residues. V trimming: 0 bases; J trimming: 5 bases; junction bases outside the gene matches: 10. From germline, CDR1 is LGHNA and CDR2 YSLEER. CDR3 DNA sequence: TGCGCCAGCAGCCAAGATCTCGGCAGGGGGTACGACGAGCAGTACTTC. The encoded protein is CASSQDLGRGYDEQYF.

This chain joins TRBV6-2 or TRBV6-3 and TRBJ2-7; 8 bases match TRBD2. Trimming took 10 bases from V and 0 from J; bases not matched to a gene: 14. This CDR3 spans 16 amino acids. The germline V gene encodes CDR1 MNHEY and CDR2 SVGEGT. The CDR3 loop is CATMTSARSNSYEQYF. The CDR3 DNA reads TGTGCCACCATGACTAGCGCTAGATCAAACTCCTACGAGCAGTACTTC.

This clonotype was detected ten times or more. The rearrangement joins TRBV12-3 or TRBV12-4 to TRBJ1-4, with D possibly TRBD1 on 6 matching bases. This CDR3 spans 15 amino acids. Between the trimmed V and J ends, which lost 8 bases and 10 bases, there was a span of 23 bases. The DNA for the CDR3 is TGTGCCAGCTGCCCTGAGGGGGGAGTGGCTGGAAAACTGTTTTTT. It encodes CASCPEGGVAGKLFF.

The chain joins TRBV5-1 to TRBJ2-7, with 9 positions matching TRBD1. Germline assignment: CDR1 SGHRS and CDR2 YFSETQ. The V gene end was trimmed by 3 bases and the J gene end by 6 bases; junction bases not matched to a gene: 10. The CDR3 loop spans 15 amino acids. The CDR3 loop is CASSSSQGARREQYF. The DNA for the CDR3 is TGCGCCAGCAGCTCCTCACAGGGGGCGCGTCGCGAGCAGTACTTC.

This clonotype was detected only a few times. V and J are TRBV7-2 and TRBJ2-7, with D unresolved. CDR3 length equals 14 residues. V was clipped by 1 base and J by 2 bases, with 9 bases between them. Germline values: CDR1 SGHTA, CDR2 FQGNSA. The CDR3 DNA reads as TGTGCCAGCAGCTTAGACCGCCATCCCTACGAGCAGTACTTC. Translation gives CASSLDRHPYEQYF.

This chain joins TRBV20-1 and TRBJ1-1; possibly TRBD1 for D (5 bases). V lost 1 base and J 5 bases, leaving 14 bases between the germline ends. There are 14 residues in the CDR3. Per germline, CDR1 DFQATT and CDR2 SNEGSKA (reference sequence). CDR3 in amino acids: CSARGGTRGTEAFF. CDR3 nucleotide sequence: TGCAGTGCTAGAGGGGGGACCCGTGGGACTGAAGCTTTCTTT.

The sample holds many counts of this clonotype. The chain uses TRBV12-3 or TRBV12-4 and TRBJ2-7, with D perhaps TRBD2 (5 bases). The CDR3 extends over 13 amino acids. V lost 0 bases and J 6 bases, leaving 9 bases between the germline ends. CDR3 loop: CASSLAGVIEQYF. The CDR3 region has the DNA TGTGCCAGCAGTTTAGCGGGAGTAATCGAGCAGTACTTC.

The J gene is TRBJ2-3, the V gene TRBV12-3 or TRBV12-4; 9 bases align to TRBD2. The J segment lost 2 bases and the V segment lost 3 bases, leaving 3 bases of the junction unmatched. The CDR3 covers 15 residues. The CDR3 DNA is TGTGCCAGCAGTTTTAGCGGGAGAATCACAGATACGCAGTATTTT. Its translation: CASSFSGRITDTQYF.

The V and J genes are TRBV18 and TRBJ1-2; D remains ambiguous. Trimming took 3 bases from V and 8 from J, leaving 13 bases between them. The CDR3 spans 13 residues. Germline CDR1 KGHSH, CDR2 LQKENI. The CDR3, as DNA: TGTGCCAGCTCACCGGCGCGGCTTCGAGGCTACACCTTC. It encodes CASSPARLRGYTF.

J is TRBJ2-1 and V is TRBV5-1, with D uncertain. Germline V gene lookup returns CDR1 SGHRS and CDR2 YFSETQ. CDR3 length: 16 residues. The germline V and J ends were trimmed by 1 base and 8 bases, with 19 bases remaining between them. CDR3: CASSLKDGSRIDEQFF. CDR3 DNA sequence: TGCGCCAGCAGCTTGAAGGACGGATCGAGAATCGATGAGCAGTTCTTC.

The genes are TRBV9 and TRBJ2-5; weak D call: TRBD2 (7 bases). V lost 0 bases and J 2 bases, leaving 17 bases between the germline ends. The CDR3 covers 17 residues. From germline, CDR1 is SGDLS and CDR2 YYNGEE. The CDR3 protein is CASSVGISGGYQETQYF. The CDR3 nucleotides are TGTGCCAGCAGCGTAGGCATATCGGGGGGCTATCAAGAGACCCAGTACTTC.

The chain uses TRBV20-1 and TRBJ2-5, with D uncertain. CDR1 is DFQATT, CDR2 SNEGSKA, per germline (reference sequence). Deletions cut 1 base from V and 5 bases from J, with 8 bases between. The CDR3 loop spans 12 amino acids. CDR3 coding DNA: TGCAGTGCTAGAGGACCGCTGGAGACCCAGTACTTC. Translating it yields CSARGPLETQYF.

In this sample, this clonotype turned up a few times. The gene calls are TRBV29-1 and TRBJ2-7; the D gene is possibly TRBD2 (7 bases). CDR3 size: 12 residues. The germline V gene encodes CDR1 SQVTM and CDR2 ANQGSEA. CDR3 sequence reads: CSATRGAYEQYF. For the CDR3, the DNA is TGCAGTGCAACACGGGGGGCTTACGAGCAGTACTTC.